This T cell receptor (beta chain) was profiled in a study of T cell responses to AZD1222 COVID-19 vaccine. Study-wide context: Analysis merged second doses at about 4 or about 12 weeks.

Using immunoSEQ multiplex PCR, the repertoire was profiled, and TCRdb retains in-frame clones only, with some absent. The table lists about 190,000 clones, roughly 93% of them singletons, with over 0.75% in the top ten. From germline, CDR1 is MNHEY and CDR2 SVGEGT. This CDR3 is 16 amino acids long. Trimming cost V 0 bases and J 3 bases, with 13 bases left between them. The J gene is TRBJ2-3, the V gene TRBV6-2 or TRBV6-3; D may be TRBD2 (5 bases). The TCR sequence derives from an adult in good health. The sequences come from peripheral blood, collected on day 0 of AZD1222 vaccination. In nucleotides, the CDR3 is TGTGCCAGCAGTTACTCGGCTAGCCGGTCTACAGATACGCAGTATTTT. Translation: CASSYSASRSTDTQYF.